The rows below give T cell receptor beta chains drawn from one sample of a study of OX40 agonist ivuxolimab in advanced cancers. Assay used: immunoSEQ multiplex PCR; TCRdb lists only in-frame clones, some missing. This sample has 95,000 to 150,000 clones; roughly 92% occur once, and the top ten carry under 0.9%. The input for sequencing was CD4+ or CD8+ T cells sorted from blood, taken in a trial of the OX40 agonist ivuxolimab. The receptors originated from an adult with an advanced solid tumor such as melanoma, head and neck, liver or kidney cancer. Both conserved end residues are part of each CDR3. Fields, in order: J gene, D gene, clone size, V gene, CDR3 protein, CDR3 DNA. The D gene is left open where the match is weak. Size is stated for part of the rows, as once, few or many counts, or as a class when the clone is expanded.

j_call: TRBJ2-3
d_call: TRBD2
clone_size: NA
v_call: TRBV5-1
cdr3_aa: CASSLAGPLAGVADTQYF
cdr3_nt: TGCGCCAGCAGCTTGGCGGGGCCCCTAGCGGGAGTTGCAGATACGCAGTATTTT

j_call: TRBJ2-1
d_call: NA
clone_size: NA
v_call: TRBV7-3
cdr3_aa: CASSNSSGTLEQFF
cdr3_nt: TGTGCCAGCAGCAACTCTTCCGGGACTCTTGAGCAGTTCTTC

j_call: TRBJ1-6
d_call: NA
clone_size: NA
v_call: TRBV2
cdr3_aa: CASSELGAGNSPLHF
cdr3_nt: TGTGCCAGCAGTGAATTGGGGGCCGGTAATTCACCCCTCCACTTT

j_call: TRBJ2-7
d_call: NA
clone_size: NA
v_call: TRBV29-1
cdr3_aa: CSVEASGTYYEQYF
cdr3_nt: TGCAGCGTTGAAGCCTCCGGGACATACTACGAGCAGTACTTC

j_call: TRBJ2-1
d_call: TRBD2
clone_size: NA
v_call: TRBV29-1
cdr3_aa: CSVDEGREFF
cdr3_nt: TGCAGCGTTGACGAGGGGAGGGAGTTCTTC

j_call: TRBJ2-7
d_call: NA
clone_size: NA
v_call: TRBV6-1
cdr3_aa: CASSETVTQPPYEQYF
cdr3_nt: TGTGCCAGCAGTGAAACCGTGACCCAACCCCCCTACGAGCAGTACTTC

j_call: TRBJ2-3
d_call: TRBD2
clone_size: NA
v_call: TRBV27
cdr3_aa: CASTQGSSGIPRTDTQYF
cdr3_nt: TGTGCCAGCACCCAAGGGTCTAGCGGGATCCCACGCACAGATACGCAGTATTTT

j_call: TRBJ2-5
d_call: NA
clone_size: once
v_call: TRBV19
cdr3_aa: CARTQAGAQYF
cdr3_nt: TGTGCCAGGACACAAGCCGGGGCCCAGTACTTC

j_call: TRBJ2-1
d_call: TRBD2
clone_size: NA
v_call: TRBV7-8
cdr3_aa: CASSFLAAAYNEQFF
cdr3_nt: TGTGCCAGCAGCTTTCTAGCGGCCGCCTACAATGAGCAGTTCTTC

j_call: TRBJ2-1
d_call: NA
clone_size: few
v_call: TRBV29-1
cdr3_aa: CSVEAVVGQSSYNEQFF
cdr3_nt: TGCAGCGTTGAAGCGGTGGTGGGTCAGAGTTCCTACAATGAGCAGTTCTTC

j_call: TRBJ1-1
d_call: NA
clone_size: once
v_call: TRBV7-2
cdr3_aa: CASSLHIRAAARGPEAFF
cdr3_nt: TGTGCCAGCAGCTTACACATAAGGGCCGCGGCCCGAGGTCCTGAAGCTTTCTTT

j_call: TRBJ1-2
d_call: NA
clone_size: NA
v_call: TRBV19
cdr3_aa: CASSRRPYGYTF
cdr3_nt: TGTGCCAGTAGTAGAAGACCGTATGGCTACACCTTC

j_call: TRBJ2-7
d_call: NA
clone_size: NA
v_call: TRBV7-2
cdr3_aa: CASSEGRDSQRF
cdr3_nt: TGTGCCAGCAGCGAAGGACGGGACTCGCAACGCTTC

j_call: TRBJ1-2
d_call: NA
clone_size: NA
v_call: TRBV11-3
cdr3_aa: CASSTRQNYGYTF
cdr3_nt: TGTGCCAGCAGCACCCGACAGAACTATGGCTACACCTTC

j_call: TRBJ2-2
d_call: NA
clone_size: NA
v_call: TRBV10-3
cdr3_aa: CAIRRVGELFF
cdr3_nt: TGTGCCATCAGAAGGGTCGGGGAGCTGTTTTTT